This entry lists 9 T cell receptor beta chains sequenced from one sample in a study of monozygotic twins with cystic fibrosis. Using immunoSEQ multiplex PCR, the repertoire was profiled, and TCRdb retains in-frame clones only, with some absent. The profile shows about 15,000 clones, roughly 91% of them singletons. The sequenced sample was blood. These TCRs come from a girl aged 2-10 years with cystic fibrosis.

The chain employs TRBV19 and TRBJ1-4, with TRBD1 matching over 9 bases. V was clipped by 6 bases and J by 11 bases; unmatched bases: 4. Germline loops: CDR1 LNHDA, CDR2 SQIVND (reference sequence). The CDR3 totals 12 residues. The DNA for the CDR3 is TGTGCCAGTAGGACAGGGGGTACGAAACTGTTTTTT. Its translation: CASRTGGTKLFF.

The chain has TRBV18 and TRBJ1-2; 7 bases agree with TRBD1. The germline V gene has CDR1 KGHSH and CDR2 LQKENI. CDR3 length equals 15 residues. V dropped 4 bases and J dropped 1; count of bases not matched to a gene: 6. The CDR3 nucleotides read TGTGCCAGCTCACACCGGGACAGTGATAACTATGGCTACACCTTC. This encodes CASSHRDSDNYGYTF.

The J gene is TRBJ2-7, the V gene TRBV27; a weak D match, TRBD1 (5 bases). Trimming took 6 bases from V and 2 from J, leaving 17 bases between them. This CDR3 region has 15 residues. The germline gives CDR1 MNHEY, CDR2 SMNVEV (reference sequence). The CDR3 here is CASRVGRQVTYEQYF. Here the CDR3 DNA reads TGTGCCAGCAGGGTGGGGCGTCAGGTCACCTACGAGCAGTACTTC.

The CDR3 region has the DNA TGTGCCAGCACCTCACGGGGGTTTAGTTACAATGAGCAGTTCTTC. This translates into CASTSRGFSYNEQFF. The chain uses TRBV27 and TRBJ2-1; weak D call: TRBD2 (6 bases). Between the trimmed V and J ends, which lost 7 bases and 4 bases, there was a span of 17 bases. There are 15 residues in the CDR3. Germline values: CDR1 MNHEY, CDR2 SMNVEV (reference sequence).

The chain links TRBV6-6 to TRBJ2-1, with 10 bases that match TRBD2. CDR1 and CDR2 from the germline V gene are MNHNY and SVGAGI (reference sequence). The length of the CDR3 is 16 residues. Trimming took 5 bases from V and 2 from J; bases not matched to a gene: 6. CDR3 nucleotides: TGTGCCAGCAGTAAACGGACTAGCGGAACCTACAATGAGCAGTTCTTC. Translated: CASSKRTSGTYNEQFF.

Here the CDR3 DNA reads TGTGCCAGCAGTTCCCTGGACAGGGGCTACGAGCAGTACTTC. It specifies CASSSLDRGYEQYF. The chain is built from TRBV28 and TRBJ2-7; 9 bases are shared with TRBD1. Losses at the gene ends were 4 bases for V and 3 bases for J; bases not matched to a gene: 4. The germline CDR1 and CDR2 sequences are MDHEN and SYDVKM. CDR3 length: 14 amino acids. Full variable domain (outside the CDR3, taken from reference TRBV28 and TRBJ2-7): DVKVTQSSRYLVKRTGEKVFLECVQDMDHENMFWYRQDPGLGLRLIYFSYDVKMKEKGDIPEGYSVSREKKERFSLILESASTNQTSMYLCASSSLDRGYEQYFGPGTRLTVT.

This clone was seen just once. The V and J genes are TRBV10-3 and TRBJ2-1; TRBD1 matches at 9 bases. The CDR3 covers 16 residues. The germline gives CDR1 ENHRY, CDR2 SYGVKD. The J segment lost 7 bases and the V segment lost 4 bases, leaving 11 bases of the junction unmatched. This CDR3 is CAISGGSGQGGNEQFF. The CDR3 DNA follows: TGTGCCATCAGTGGAGGATCGGGACAGGGTGGAAATGAGCAGTTCTTC.

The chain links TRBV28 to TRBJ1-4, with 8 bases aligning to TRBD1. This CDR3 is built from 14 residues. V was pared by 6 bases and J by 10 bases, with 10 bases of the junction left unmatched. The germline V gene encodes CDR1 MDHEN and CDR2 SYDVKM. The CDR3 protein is CASRLTGAIGKLFF. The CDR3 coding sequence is TGTGCCAGCAGACTGACAGGGGCCATCGGAAAACTGTTTTTT.

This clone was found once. The CDR3 loop is CASSPPGINIQYF. The CDR3, as DNA: TGTGCCAGCAGTCCTCCGGGAATAAACATTCAGTACTTC. The V and J genes are TRBV5-4 and TRBJ2-4, with D possibly matching TRBD2 (5 bases). The CDR3 is 13 residues long. Deletions cut 5 bases from V and 6 bases from J, with 12 bases between. CDR1 is SGHNT, CDR2 YYREEE, per germline (reference sequence).